This T cell receptor beta chain was sequenced for a study of HIV-infected children after antiretroviral therapy interruption (dated by TCRdb to about 2019). With regard to the full study: Eight children were included: four on planned treatment interruption and four on continuous treatment, all with CD4+ count above 500 and viral load below 50 copies/ml. Median age was about 9.5 years in the interruption group and 7 to 8 years in the continuous treatment group. Exposure to EBV and CMV had been recorded for most participating children. Interruption-arm samples came from week 0, week 12, end of interruption (week 24 or 48), and about 3 years after study end. In the continuous-treatment arm, samples from corresponding weeks 0, 48 and 150 were analyzed. Alongside measurements of thymic output, the study compared TCR repertoires of children on planned treatment interruption with TCR repertoires of children on continuous antiretroviral treatment.

This clonotype was detected many times. Its antigen specificity is not known. No base qualities exist here, and no much larger clone lies one base off it. The protocol used for the library was 3' RACE. TCR libraries were built from RNA using a 3' RACE protocol with unique molecular identifiers to correct PCR amplification bias. As many as 12 amplicon libraries were pooled and then sequenced on an Illumina MiSeq using v2 2x250 paired-end chemistry. The original pipeline was this. Reads were processed with Decombinator to assign V and J genes and CDR3, with barcode-based error and PCR bias correction. Repertoires were subsampled to equal depth before Gini coefficient calculation using the R ineq package. GLIPH, Hamming distance and a shared triplet metric were used to assess CDR3 similarity. TCRdb reprocessing: public reads trimmed at Q25 with fastp, clones called with MiXCR, in-frame beta chains kept. Entries that share a CDR3 protein sequence are merged under the most common genes and DNA. The V and J calls come from TCRdb's annotation, not from the publication. The sample contains some 90,000 distinct CDR3 sequences, around 6.9% of them found a single time. About 1.1% of the sample belongs to the ten largest clones.

The full study reports these points: The low number of patients is regarded as a limitation, and the data should be interpreted with caution. Minor non-naive CD45RA+ populations such as EMRA or stem memory cells might have been included among the sorted CD45RA+ naive cells. The naive CD4+ Gini coefficient rose by the end of treatment interruption, suggesting clonal expansion, and returned to baseline by 3 years. For naive CD4+ repertoires of PTI patients, CDR3 sharing between time points dropped once interruption began, while many sequences were shared between the end of interruption and 3 years later.

Interpreted using the paper, the treatment or condition label stands for: PENTA 11 planned treatment interruption arm or continuous ART arm. The participants, all children from the United Kingdom aged 2 to 15 years, had been on at least three-drug ART for a minimum of 24 weeks. Cryopreserved PBMCs with at least 5 million viable cells were required; a handful of candidate patients were excluded for low viable PBMC yield. Using a FACSAria III cell sorter, naive CD4+ CD45RA+ CD45RO- T cells were FACS-sorted out of thawed PBMCs. The sorted cells were fixed, and RNA was then extracted with the RNeasy FFPE kit and afterward with the RNeasy Micro kit. Germline trimming: 5 bases from V, 7 bases from J; junction bases outside gene matches: 9. From the cysteine through the phenylalanine, the CDR3 covers 16 amino acids. Only CDR3 DNA remains: 48 bases, in frame from the first base. CDR1 MDHEN and CDR2 SYDVKM are derived from the germline V gene.

The source was CD45RA+ CD4+ T cells from PBMCs, pooled from several time points, collected from a donor given antiretroviral therapy, either interrupted or continuous. The cell subset or site label, as the study defines it: naive CD4+ CD45RA+ CD45RO- T cells. This sequence was found in a pool of human donors with HIV. The rearranged segments are TRBV28 and TRBJ2-1, and TRBD1 matches 12 of the central bases. The sequenced DNA: TGTGCCAGCAGTCCCCTGGGACAGGGGGCGAGGAATGAGCAGTTCTTC. This codes for CASSPLGQGARNEQFF.